This entry features one TCR beta chain sequence. Its antigen is unknown. This entry comes from a study of blood T cells in healthy people across ages. PBMCs were isolated at a quantity of at least 7 million per sample. This CDR3 has 13 amino acids. The V gene's germline CDR1 is SGDLS and CDR2 YYNGEE. Overall study findings and caveats: Age showed a roughly linear inverse relationship with TCR beta diversity per million T cells. The donors' CMV status was not determined, possibly confounding changes in expanded clonotypes.

Combining a sample-barcoded 5' primer with a J-beta primer mix, a second PCR ran for roughly 7 to 12 cycles. TCRdb re-called the 5' RACE reads through MiXCR, storing one row per CDR3 protein. The sample has around 1.5 million distinct CDR3 sequences, roughly 59% seen once. The TCR originated in a man younger than 35 in good health. Sequenced sample: blood. V usage is TRBV9 and J usage is TRBJ2-7; D assignment may be TRBD1 or TRBD2 (6 bases each). The J call is uncertain, as TRBJ2-5 better fits the DNA end. CDR3 sequence reads: CASSGGGMETQYF. The DNA of the CDR3 is TGTGCCAGCAGCGGAGGGGGGATGGAGACCCAGTACTTC.